Each of the 23 T cell receptor beta chains below was sequenced from the same sample in a study of T-cell memory formation after mild COVID-19. TCRdb analysed the 5' RACE reads with MiXCR anew, one entry per CDR3 protein. The sample consists of approximately 150,000 distinct CDR3 sequences, 6% to 7% of them appearing once. Specimen: PBMCs or a T cell subset sorted from them (not recorded which). The receptors here all came from an adult woman who had mild COVID-19 (a few samples of this study predate the infection). Cell type and time point are not known.

The chain couples TRBV4-1 to TRBJ1-5, with D perhaps matching TRBD1 (5 bases). Germline V gene data show CDR1 as MGHRA and CDR2 as YSYEKL. V lost 5 bases to trimming and J lost 4 bases, with 15 bases between them. The CDR3 is 15 amino acids. The CDR3 region has the DNA TGCGCCAGCAGCGTCGGGGCAGCCCCGAATCAGCCCCAGCATTTT. As protein: CASSVGAAPNQPQHF.

This clonotype was recorded many times. The V and J genes are TRBV7-2 and TRBJ1-6; D is unclear. Per the germline V gene, CDR1 is SGHTA and CDR2 is FQGNSA. The V end was cut by 0 bases, the J end by 16 bases, with 10 bases between. The CDR3 loop spans 12 amino acids. CDR3 in amino acids: CASSLAGIRLHF. The CDR3 bases are TGTGCCAGCAGCTTAGCCGGGATCCGACTCCACTTT. Full variable domain (rest looked up from reference TRBV7-2 and TRBJ1-6): GAGVSQSPSNKVTEKGKDVELRCDPISGHTALYWYRQSLGQGLEFLIYFQGNSAPDKSGLPSDRFSAERTGGSVSTLTIQRTQQEDSAVYLCASSLAGIRLHFGNGTRLTVT.

This clonotype was observed many times. The chain combines TRBV5-1 with TRBJ1-5; D possibly corresponds to TRBD1 (5 bases). Trimming removed 4 bases at V and 1 base at J, with 12 bases between. Germline CDR1 is SGHRS and CDR2 is YFSETQ. The length of the CDR3 is 15 residues. The CDR3 sequence: CASSLQGISNQPQHF. The CDR3 DNA is TGCGCCAGCAGCCTCCAGGGCATCAGCAATCAGCCCCAGCATTTT.

This clonotype was seen many times. The rearrangement joins TRBV9 to TRBJ2-7; D unresolved. The germline V and J ends were trimmed by 0 bases and 1 base, with 20 bases remaining between them. In germline, CDR1 is SGDLS, CDR2 YYNGEE. CDR3 length equals 18 residues. CDR3 bases: TGTGCCAGCAGCGTAGGGGATAGTAGGCTAATGGAGTCCTACGAGCAGTACTTC. Protein sequence: CASSVGDSRLMESYEQYF.

This clonotype was observed a few times. The rearrangement links TRBV7-9 to TRBJ2-7; D may be TRBD1 (5 bases). Trimming left V 5 bases short and J 6 bases short, with 14 bases between. This CDR3 region has 13 residues. The germline gives CDR1 SEHNR, CDR2 FQNEAQ (reference sequence). The CDR3 loop reads CASSPDKGPEQYF. CDR3 nucleotides: TGTGCCAGCAGCCCCGATAAGGGGCCCGAGCAGTACTTC.

This clonotype was picked up many times. This chain joins TRBV7-2 and TRBJ2-1, with TRBD2 matching over 16 bases. Germline V gene sequence: CDR1 SGHTA, CDR2 FQGNSA. The V segment lost 5 bases and the J segment 3 bases; nucleotides outside the gene matches: 7. The length of the CDR3 is 18 residues. For the CDR3, the DNA is TGTGCCAGCAGCCTGGGACTAGCGGGAGGGTCCTTCTACAATGAGCAGTTCTTC. This sequence encodes CASSLGLAGGSFYNEQFF.

This clonotype was observed many times. The genes are TRBV4-1 and TRBJ2-7; 9 positions match TRBD1. With V trimmed by 2 bases and J by 8 bases, 19 bases remained unmatched. The CDR3 contains 18 residues. Per the germline V gene, CDR1 is MGHRA and CDR2 is YSYEKL. In nucleotides, the CDR3 is TGCGCCAGCAGCCAACTCTTGGTAAGGGGACAGGGCTTTGTGAAGCAGTACTTC. It specifies CASSQLLVRGQGFVKQYF.

This chain links TRBV7-9 with TRBJ2-1; D unresolved. The germline V gene encodes CDR1 SEHNR and CDR2 FQNEAQ (reference sequence). Trimming took 5 bases from V and 8 from J, leaving 13 bases between them. This CDR3 has 13 residues. CDR3 nucleotides: TGTGCCAGCAGCGCCAGACGGGCCGATGAGCAGTTCTTC. This codes for CASSARRADEQFF.

This chain joins TRBV5-1 and TRBJ2-3, with 13 bases identical to TRBD2. Trimming cost V 0 bases and J 4 bases; bases outside gene matches: 2. The CDR3 contains 16 residues. Germline loops: CDR1 SGHRS, CDR2 YFSETQ. The CDR3 reads CASSLATSGGADTQYF. The CDR3 coding sequence is TGCGCCAGCAGCTTGGCCACTAGCGGGGGGGCAGATACGCAGTATTTT.

This clonotype was detected only a few times. This chain connects TRBV5-1 to TRBJ1-1; 8 bases fit TRBD1. V shed 4 bases and J 7 bases; nucleotides not matched to a gene: 9. Germline V CDR1 and CDR2: SGHRS, YFSETQ. This CDR3 is 14 amino acids long. DNA of the CDR3: TGCGCCAGCAGCATAGGACAGGGTAACGGTGAAGCTTTCTTT. Its protein is CASSIGQGNGEAFF.

This clonotype occurred many times. The rearrangement joins TRBV20-1 to TRBJ2-3, with D possibly matching TRBD2 (6 bases). The V gene lost 3 bases and the J gene lost 1 base, with 14 bases spanning the gap. CDR1 and CDR2 (germline): DFQATT, SNEGSKA (reference sequence). The length of the CDR3 is 15 residues. The CDR3 DNA follows: TGCAGTGCTAGTCGACGGGAGCAAGGCACAGATACGCAGTATTTT. This translates into CSASRREQGTDTQYF.

The rearrangement joins TRBV6-1 to TRBJ1-3; D is unresolved. V was pared by 5 bases and J by 2 bases, with 10 bases between. Germline V CDR1 and CDR2: MNHNS, SASEGT. The CDR3 totals 14 residues. This CDR3 is CASSLKGTGNTIYF. CDR3 DNA sequence: TGTGCCAGCAGTTTGAAGGGAACTGGAAACACCATATATTTT.

This clonotype occurred a few times. The chain carries TRBV5-4 and TRBJ1-2; D is unclear. CDR1 is SGHNT, CDR2 YYREEE, per germline (reference sequence). Trimming took off 5 bases at V and 4 bases at J, with 15 bases between the two ends. The CDR3 length is 14 residues. The CDR3 region has the DNA TGTGCCAGCAGGCACATGGAGATCGGCTATGGCTACACCTTC. As protein: CASRHMEIGYGYTF.

This clonotype has ten or more counts. V is TRBV7-2 and J is TRBJ1-6; D unresolved. V lost 1 base and J lost 7, with 8 bases in between. The germline CDR1 and CDR2 sequences are SGHTA and FQGNSA. The CDR3 sequence is 14 residues long. The CDR3 loop reads CASSLDTKNSPLHF. CDR3 coding DNA: TGTGCCAGCAGCTTAGACACGAAGAATTCACCCCTCCACTTT.

In this sample, this clonotype turned up many times. This chain uses TRBV7-8 with TRBJ2-5; 7 bases are a match to TRBD1. V shed 2 bases, J shed 5 bases, and the junction held 11 bases outside the gene matches. This CDR3 spans 16 amino acids. The germline V gene has CDR1 SGHVS and CDR2 FQNEAQ. In DNA, the CDR3 is TGTGCCAGCAGCTTACCCCCAGGGGGTTTTGGTGAGACCCAGTACTTC. Amino acid sequence: CASSLPPGGFGETQYF.

In this sample, this clonotype turned up many times. CDR3 in DNA: TGTGCCAGCAGCTTTTCCGGGACCCGCGGCACTGAAGCTTTCTTT. This codes for CASSFSGTRGTEAFF. The rearrangement uses TRBV7-9 and TRBJ1-1, with TRBD1 as a possible D gene (5 bases). The V end lost 3 bases, the J end lost 4 bases, and 15 bases lay between the germline ends. CDR1 is SEHNR, CDR2 FQNEAQ, per germline (reference sequence). The CDR3 spans 15 residues.

The sample holds a few counts of this clonotype. The chain is built from TRBV3-1 and TRBJ1-2, with no clear D. CDR1 is LGHDT, CDR2 YNNKEL, per germline (reference sequence). The CDR3 is made up of 14 amino acids. V lost 0 bases to trimming and J lost 2 bases, with 7 bases between them. CDR3 in amino acids: CASSQDPGNYGYTF. The CDR3 nucleotides read TGTGCCAGCAGCCAAGATCCCGGAAACTATGGCTACACCTTC.

This clonotype appeared a few times. The chain recombines TRBV4-1 with TRBJ1-2, with D possibly TRBD1 on 5 matching bases. The CDR3 loop spans 13 amino acids. V lost 4 bases and J 4 bases, leaving 10 bases between the germline ends. Germline CDR1 MGHRA, CDR2 YSYEKL. CDR3: CASSLSGSYGYTF. CDR3 DNA sequence: TGCGCCAGCAGCCTCTCAGGGTCCTATGGCTACACCTTC.

As concerns this clonotype: One base away lies a much larger clone, so this may be a sequencing read error. The chain uses TRBV15 and TRBJ2-5; TRBD1 matches 8 bases. Germline loops: CDR1 LNHNV, CDR2 YYDKDF (reference sequence). Trimming took 8 bases from V and 3 from J; bases not matched to a gene: 11. The length of the CDR3 is 15 residues. The CDR3: CATAIDRGVKETQYF. DNA for the CDR3: TGTGCCACCGCGATTGACAGGGGCGTCAAAGAGACCCAGTACTTC.

This clonotype has at least ten counts. The rearrangement links TRBV20-1 to TRBJ2-7, with D tentatively TRBD2 (5 bases). The germline CDR1 and CDR2 sequences are DFQATT and SNEGSKA (reference sequence). Trimming took 5 bases from V and 5 from J, leaving 19 bases between them. The CDR3 spans 14 residues. The CDR3: CSASLPGSLNEQYF. The CDR3 coding sequence is TGCAGTGCTTCCCTCCCGGGATCCTTAAACGAGCAGTACTTC.

Of note for this clonotype: Relative to the germline gene, one junction end is altered; a read error may explain this. The chain combines TRBV2 with TRBJ2-3, with 7 bases lining up with TRBD1. Germline V gene data show CDR1 as SNHLY and CDR2 as FYNNEI. The CDR3 is made up of 11 amino acids. The CDR3 sequence: CASSEGTAAFF. CDR3 bases: TGTGCCAGCAGTGAGGGGACAGCGGCATTTTTT.

The chain combines TRBV7-9 with TRBJ2-3; 13 nucleotides match TRBD2. CDR1 is SEHNR and CDR2 is FQNEAQ in the germline V gene (reference sequence). The CDR3 extends over 19 amino acids. Trimming removed 7 bases from V and 1 base from J; junction bases left unmatched: 14. The CDR3 region has the DNA TGTGCCAGCACCACCGGGACTAGCGGGATTTTAGGGGGCACAGATACGCAGTATTTT. It is translated as CASTTGTSGILGGTDTQYF.

The sample holds a few counts of this clonotype. V is TRBV11-2 and J is TRBJ2-7, with D possibly TRBD1 on 5 matching bases. Germline loops: CDR1 SGHAT, CDR2 FQNNGV. V lost 5 bases and J lost 1, with 21 bases in between. The CDR3 runs 17 residues. Here the CDR3 DNA reads TGTGCCAGCAGCCCGGGCCCAGGGCCCCTGGGGTCCTACGAGCAGTACTTC. This encodes CASSPGPGPLGSYEQYF.